The following is a T cell receptor beta chain sequence with its context. No antigen is known for it. Base qualities were left out, and no much larger clone turns up one base away. This sample was included in a study of CD8+ T cells in alopecia areata (dated by TCRdb to the late 2010s). At the level of the whole study: The treated patients, all with moderate-to-severe alopecia areata, were enrolled in an open-label pilot trial of oral tofacitinib given at 5 to 10 mg twice daily. Patients stayed on tofacitinib for 6 to 18 months and then had 6 months of follow-up off drug so that delayed response and recurrence could be assessed. Patients on tofacitinib were biopsied at baseline and after 4 and 24 weeks of treatment, and several of the patients also had a later scalp biopsy. Scalp clonality was compared across normal scalp (n=4), patchy alopecia areata scalp (n=8), and alopecia totalis/universalis scalp (n=8). The study used high-throughput TCRbeta sequencing to examine T cell clonal expansion in alopecia areata, in both the C3H/HeJ mouse model and human patients. Disease severity in treated patients was measured with the SALT score, which quantifies the percentage of affected scalp surface area. immunoSEQ multiplex PCR using 35 Vbeta forward primers and 13 Jbeta reverse primers was used to amplify TCRbeta CDR3 regions. RNA was obtained with the PAXgene miRNA kit for fixed scalp, the miRNeasy kit for PBMCs, and the RNeasy kit for mouse skin. Scalp tissue and sorted CD4+ and CD8+ peripheral blood T cells from patchy and totalis/universalis alopecia areata patients and from healthy controls were covered by human TCRbeta sequencing. What the study reported, not specific to this receptor: Tofacitinib significantly decreased scalp clonality and the number of expanded CD8+ clones among the top 100 scalp clones. Unlike mouse skin, where gammadelta T cells dominate, normal human skin contains resident alphabeta T cells that get sequenced too, which complicates analysis of the scalp TCR repertoire. Compared with normal scalp, lesional scalp, particularly in alopecia totalis/universalis, had higher clonality and more expanded CD8+ clones, which suggests antigenic drive. Many expanded lesional clones were found to persist in scalp and blood during tofacitinib treatment, and relapse after treatment cessation may be partly explained by this persistence. Compared with mice, TCR sequences shared between patients were less clear, possibly partly because of HLA diversity across the patient population. Because the treated cohort was small and included a single nonresponder, larger studies are needed to assess links between baseline CD8+ expansion and response.

The method behind the library was the immunoSEQ multiplex PCR assay. RNA was extracted from all samples and reverse transcribed into cDNA, which served as template for TCR sequencing. First-strand cDNA was synthesized with SuperScript III using a 2:1 mix of oligo-dT and random hexamers. Amplification bias was assessed with a synthetic immune receptor repertoire, and residual bias was removed computationally. The study's processing was this. Raw reads were preprocessed for error removal, and CDR3 was defined according to IMGT conventions as running from the conserved cysteine to phenylalanine. Clonality was calculated as 1 minus Shannon entropy normalized by log2 of the number of productive unique TCRs. Whether scalp clones were CD4 or CD8 was inferred by matching scalp TCRbeta sequences against CD4 and CD8 repertoires sorted from blood. As stored in TCRdb, this immuneACCESS dataset retains in-frame rearrangements with V and J assigned. A fraction of the clones does not appear; measured against another copy, unresolved V genes explain less than half of the discrepancy, and the remainder lacks a known reason. The DNA was the basis for D and trimming; V, J and clone size are from that table. A total of around 290,000 clones appear in this sample, roughly 64% of them only once. The top ten hold approximately 1.7% of the sample.

Read against the paper, the sample's time point label means: less than 25 weeks on oral tofacitinib. This specimen's treatment or condition label, per the study, means: oral pan-JAK inhibitor, 5-10 mg twice daily. Peripheral blood and lesional scalp punch biopsies were obtained from patients with alopecia areata. PBMCs were isolated by density centrifugation and stained for CD3, CD4 and CD8, after which CD4+ and CD8+ T cells were sorted on a FACSAria. The CDR3 runs 17 amino acids, cysteine and phenylalanine included. Only the CDR3 portion is preserved as DNA: 51 bases, with reading frame beginning at the first base. Cut back by 0 bases and 0 bases, the V and J ends lie 9 bases apart. From a lookup of the germline V gene, CDR1 and CDR2 are LGHNA and YNFKEQ.

The sequencing here drew on CD4+ T cells sorted from blood, taken at week 24, from a patient treated with tofacitinib. The V and J segments used are TRBV4-2 and TRBJ2-6, with no D gene named confidently. The sequence came from a human donor with alopecia areata. The CDR3: CASSQDTVASGANVLTF. The DNA sequence reads TGTGCCAGCAGCCAAGATACAGTTGCCTCTGGGGCCAACGTCCTGACTTTC.